This T cell receptor beta chain came from a study of blood T cells in healthy people across ages. The V and J ends lost 8 bases and 0 bases respectively, with 11 bases between them. The CDR3 has 14 amino acids. Germline V gene data show CDR1 as MNHEY and CDR2 as SVGEGT. Each donor's blood draw was roughly 10 milliliters of peripheral blood. This clonotype was detected only a few times. Using a J-beta primer mix together with a sample-barcoded 5' primer, a second PCR was run for roughly 6 to 12 cycles. Template switching added a 12-random-nucleotide identifier to every cDNA molecule. One entry per CDR3 protein, called by TCRdb with MiXCR from the 5' RACE reads. The repertoire holds about 780,000 distinct CDR3 sequences, with roughly 46% as singletons.

The V gene is TRBV6-2 or TRBV6-3, the J gene TRBJ2-1; unclear D gene. Source material: blood. The source is a man of 80 years or more in good health. DNA of the CDR3: TGTGCCAGCGCCAAAGACCGCTCCTACAATGAGCAGTTCTTC. This translates into CASAKDRSYNEQFF.